The 19 T cell receptor beta chains given below trace back to one sample, sequenced in a study of Ad26.COV2.S vaccination and SARS-CoV-2 variants. Treatment reported: about 20 received Ad26.COV2.S at low or high dose, single or two shots; about 5 received placebo; per-sample allocation not given. It was on day 63 after the first vaccine or placebo injection that samples were taken. Produced via immunoSEQ multiplex PCR; TCRdb's table is partial and in-frame only. Of approximately 400,000 clones listed, 80% to 90% are singletons. The source material was peripheral blood, sampled in a trial of Ad26.COV2.S vaccine versus placebo. The receptor set was obtained from a person aged 18 to 59 who received the Ad26.COV2.S COVID-19 vaccine or a placebo.

The chain is built from TRBV30 and TRBJ2-3; the D is unclear. Trimming pared 5 bases from V and 2 bases from J, leaving 8 bases between. CDR1 GTSNPN and CDR2 SVGIG come from the germline V gene (reference sequence). This CDR3 region has 12 residues. As DNA, the CDR3 is TGTGCCTGGCAGCTATTCACAGATACGCAGTATTTT. Its translation: CAWQLFTDTQYF.

This chain links TRBV11-2 with TRBJ1-6; weak D call: TRBD1 (5 bases). The CDR3 spans 14 residues. V was trimmed by 1 base and J by 16 bases, leaving 17 bases between them. The germline CDR1 and CDR2 sequences are SGHAT and FQNNGV. Written as DNA, the CDR3 is TGTGCCAGCAGCTTAGTCGGGGCCAGCCCCCTTCTCCACTTT. Translating it yields CASSLVGASPLLHF.

As DNA, the CDR3 is TGTGCCAGCAGCTTAGTAGGAGGGACAGGAGAAGCTTTCTTT. Protein: CASSLVGGTGEAFF. The V and J genes are TRBV11-2 and TRBJ1-1, with 8 nucleotides matching TRBD1. V lost 1 base and J lost 8; bases outside the gene matches: 6. Germline CDR1 is SGHAT and CDR2 is FQNNGV. The CDR3 is 14 residues long.

This clone was found once. The chain couples TRBV4-3 to TRBJ2-7, with D hard to call. The germline V gene encodes CDR1 LGHNA and CDR2 YSLEER. The V gene lost 0 bases and the J gene lost 2 bases, with 11 bases spanning the gap. This CDR3 contains 15 residues. The CDR3: CASSQEMAATYEQYF. The CDR3 DNA follows: TGCGCCAGCAGCCAAGAGATGGCGGCTACCTACGAGCAGTACTTC.

This chain uses TRBV5-6 with TRBJ2-7; 14 nucleotides align to TRBD2. Germline V gene data show CDR1 as SGHDT and CDR2 as YYEEEE. The CDR3 spans 17 residues. The V segment lost 3 bases and the J segment 3 bases; nucleotides outside the gene matches: 8. CDR3 protein: CASSWGLAGVTNYEQYF. The CDR3 DNA sequence: TGTGCCAGCAGCTGGGGACTAGCGGGGGTGACAAACTACGAGCAGTACTTC.

V usage is TRBV15 and J usage is TRBJ1-1; 7 bases map to TRBD1. Looked up from germline, CDR1 is LNHNV and CDR2 is YYDKDF (reference sequence). V shed 3 bases, J shed 4 bases, and the junction held 2 bases outside the gene matches. CDR3 length: 13 amino acids. CDR3: CATSSQGGTEAFF. CDR3 nucleotide sequence: TGTGCCACCAGCAGCCAGGGGGGCACTGAAGCTTTCTTT.

The V and J genes are TRBV2 and TRBJ2-3; no clear D. The V and J ends lost 4 bases and 0 bases respectively, with 8 bases between them. The CDR3 length is 14 residues. Germline V gene sequence: CDR1 SNHLY, CDR2 FYNNEI. CDR3 nucleotides: TGTGCCAGCAGTGCTAGATGGAGCACAGATACGCAGTATTTT. It codes for CASSARWSTDTQYF.

CDR3 sequence (DNA): TGCGCCAGCAGCCAAGATGGTCAAGAGACCCAGTACTTC. The encoded protein is CASSQDGQETQYF. The chain has TRBV4-3 and TRBJ2-5, with unresolved D. Trimming took off 0 bases at V and 2 bases at J, with 4 bases between the two ends. The CDR3 totals 13 residues. Germline V gene data show CDR1 as LGHNA and CDR2 as YSLEER.

The sample holds a few counts of this clone. This chain joins TRBV2 and TRBJ1-2; tentative D call: TRBD1 (6 bases). CDR3 length: 12 amino acids. Between the trimmed V and J ends, which lost 5 bases and 8 bases, there was a span of 12 bases. The germline V gene has CDR1 SNHLY and CDR2 FYNNEI. CDR3 sequence reads: CASSQGPGGYTF. Here the CDR3 DNA reads TGTGCCAGCAGTCAGGGGCCAGGGGGCTACACCTTC.

For this clone: At the DNA level, this CDR3 is encoded by other sequences in the same sample as well. The rearrangement links TRBV3-1 (or the pseudogene TRBV3-2) to TRBJ1-6; D is uncertain. Per the germline V gene, CDR1 is LGHDT and CDR2 is YNNKEL (reference sequence). The CDR3 contains 14 residues. V dropped 0 bases and J dropped 7 bases, with 7 bases sitting between them. CDR3 residues: CASSQDLGNSPLHF. The CDR3 region has the DNA TGTGCCAGCAGCCAAGATCTGGGGAATTCACCCCTCCACTTT.

This sequence joins TRBV4-1 and TRBJ2-3; tentatively, D is TRBD2 (5 bases). This CDR3 comprises 16 residues. The germline CDR1 and CDR2 sequences are MGHRA and YSYEKL. V lost 0 bases, J lost 2 bases, and 12 bases lay in between. The CDR3 sequence: CASSQEDFEPTDTQYF. The CDR3 nucleotides read TGCGCCAGCAGCCAAGAGGACTTCGAGCCCACAGATACGCAGTATTTT.

Details on this clone: An end of the junction does not agree with germline; a read error may underlie this. The gene calls are TRBV3-1 (or the pseudogene TRBV3-2) and TRBJ2-7; D possibly corresponds to TRBD1 (5 bases). Germline V gene data show CDR1 as LGHDT and CDR2 as YNNKEL (reference sequence). This CDR3 spans 11 amino acids. The chain's CDR3 is CASSPGYGQYF. The CDR3 bases are TGTGCCAGCAGCCCAGGGTACGGGCAGTACTTC.

This clone was seen a single time. A junction boundary mismatches the germline segment, possibly from a read error. This rearrangement joins TRBV7-9 to TRBJ1-2, with D tentatively TRBD1 (6 bases). Germline values: CDR1 SEHNR, CDR2 FQNEAQ (reference sequence). The CDR3 consists of 13 residues. CDR3: CASSLDRNSAYTF. The DNA of the CDR3 is TGTGCCAGCAGTTTAGACAGGAATTCTGCCTACACCTTC.

The chain uses TRBV2 and TRBJ2-2; 8 bases agree with TRBD1. V was clipped by 5 bases and J by 1 base; unmatched bases: 6. Germline V CDR1 and CDR2: SNHLY, FYNNEI. The CDR3 covers 16 residues. As DNA, the CDR3 is TGTGCCAGCAGTTCATACGGACAGGGGAACACCGGGGAGCTGTTTTTT. Translating gives CASSSYGQGNTGELFF.

This clone has at least ten counts. The chain links TRBV14 to TRBJ2-1; D is perhaps TRBD1 (6 bases). V dropped 1 base and J dropped 7 bases, with 14 bases sitting between them. The CDR3 spans 15 residues. Germline loops: CDR1 SGHDN, CDR2 FVKESK. CDR3 bases: TGTGCCAGCAGCCAAGGAGCTACAGGGTGGAATGAGCAGTTCTTC. Protein sequence: CASSQGATGWNEQFF.

The chain employs TRBV7-2 and TRBJ2-1, with 10 nucleotides matching TRBD1. V was pared by 0 bases and J by 8 bases, with 7 bases of the junction left unmatched. Germline lookup yields CDR1 SGHTA and CDR2 FQGNSA. CDR3 length: 16 residues. CDR3: CASSLAGTGVFDEQFF. The CDR3 bases are TGTGCCAGCAGCTTAGCCGGGACAGGGGTTTTCGATGAGCAGTTCTTC.

The chain links TRBV7-9 to TRBJ2-2; D unresolved. With 3 bases removed from V and 4 bases from J, the gap between germline ends came to 12 bases. There are 15 residues in the CDR3. CDR1 SEHNR and CDR2 FQNEAQ come from the germline V gene (reference sequence). CDR3 in DNA: TGTGCCAGCAGCTTGGTGGTTTTGACCACCGGGGAGCTGTTTTTT. Amino acids: CASSLVVLTTGELFF.

This chain connects TRBV19 to TRBJ1-6; possibly TRBD1 for D (5 bases). V gave up 4 bases and J gave up 6 bases, with 16 bases separating them. In germline, CDR1 is LNHDA, CDR2 SQIVND (reference sequence). This CDR3 spans 16 amino acids. CDR3 DNA sequence: TGTGCCAGTAGTAAAGGCTGGGGCAGACGTAATTCACCCCTCCACTTT. Protein sequence: CASSKGWGRRNSPLHF.

V gene TRBV13 combines with J gene TRBJ1-1; D might be TRBD1 (5 bases). Germline CDR1 and CDR2: PRHDT and FYEKMQ (reference sequence). There are 16 residues in the CDR3. V lost 1 base and J 0 bases, leaving 12 bases between the germline ends. In nucleotides, the CDR3 is TGTGCCAGCAGCTTAGATTTCCAGGGATTGAACACTGAAGCTTTCTTT. As protein: CASSLDFQGLNTEAFF.